What follows describes a single T cell receptor beta chain. The target antigen is unknown. This record belongs to a study of cytomegalovirus exposure and HLA in healthy donors. Study context: Early released data had tens of millions of unique TCRs, all coming from HLA-typed donors.

There are 13 residues in the CDR3. The V gene's germline CDR1 is SEHNR and CDR2 FQNEAQ (reference sequence). V was pared by 5 bases and J by 4 bases, with 11 bases between. Findings and limits, study-wide: For TCR beta chains, V- and J-gene trimming was later linked to a missense DCLRE1C variant. It was reported that the classifier diagnosed cytomegalovirus status with high specificity and sensitivity in both the original and validation cohorts.

Vbeta (60) and Jbeta (13) primers were used in the PCR. Libraries were prepared by immunoSEQ multiplex PCR; TCRdb keeps only in-frame clonotypes and omits some of them. The repertoire has roughly 180,000 clones, roughly four fifths of them found once; the top ten carry 0.6% to 0.9%. The chain links TRBV7-9 to TRBJ1-2, with D tentatively TRBD1 (5 bases). This receptor was obtained from a female donor in good health and CMV-seronegative. The sequenced material came from PBMCs. The CDR3 loop reads CASSRDSTYGYTF. CDR3 DNA sequence: TGTGCCAGCAGCCGGGACTCTACCTATGGCTACACCTTC.